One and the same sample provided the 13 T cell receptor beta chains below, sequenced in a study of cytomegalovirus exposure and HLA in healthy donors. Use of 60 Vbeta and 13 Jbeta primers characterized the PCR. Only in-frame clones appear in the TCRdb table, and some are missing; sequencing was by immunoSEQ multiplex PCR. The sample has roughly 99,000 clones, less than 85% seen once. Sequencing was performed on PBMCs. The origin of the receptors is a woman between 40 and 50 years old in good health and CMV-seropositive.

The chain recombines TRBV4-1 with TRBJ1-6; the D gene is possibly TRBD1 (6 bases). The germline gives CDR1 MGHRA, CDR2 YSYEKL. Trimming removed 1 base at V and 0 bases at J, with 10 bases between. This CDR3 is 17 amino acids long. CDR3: CASSQGGQYSYNSPLHF. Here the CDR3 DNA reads TGCGCCAGCAGCCAAGGAGGACAGTACTCCTATAATTCACCCCTCCACTTT.

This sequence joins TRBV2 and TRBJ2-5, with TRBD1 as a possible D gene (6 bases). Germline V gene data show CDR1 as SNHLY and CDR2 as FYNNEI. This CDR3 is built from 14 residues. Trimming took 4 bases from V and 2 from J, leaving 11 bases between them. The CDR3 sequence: CASSVRQDQETQYF. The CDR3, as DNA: TGTGCCAGCAGTGTCCGACAGGATCAAGAGACCCAGTACTTC.

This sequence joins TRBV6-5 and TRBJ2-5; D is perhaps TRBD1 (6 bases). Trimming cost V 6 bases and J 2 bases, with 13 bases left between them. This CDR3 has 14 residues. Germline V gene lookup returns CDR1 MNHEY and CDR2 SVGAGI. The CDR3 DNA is TGTGCCAGCAGGGAGACAGGCCCACAAGAGACCCAGTACTTC. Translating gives CASRETGPQETQYF.

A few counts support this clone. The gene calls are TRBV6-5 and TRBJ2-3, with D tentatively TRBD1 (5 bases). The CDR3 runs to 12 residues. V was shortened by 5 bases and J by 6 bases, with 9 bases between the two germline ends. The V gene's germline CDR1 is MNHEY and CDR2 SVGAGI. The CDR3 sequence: CASSPRQDTQYF. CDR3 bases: TGTGCCAGCAGTCCAAGACAGGATACGCAGTATTTT.

CDR3 nucleotides: TGTGCCAGCAGCTTCACAGGGGGCGGGAGGAGAGCTTTCTTT. It translates to CASSFTGGGRRAFF. The chain has TRBV28 and TRBJ1-1; 9 nucleotides line up with TRBD1. Germline V gives CDR1 MDHEN, CDR2 SYDVKM. This CDR3 is built from 14 residues. Germline trimming cut 6 bases from V and 10 bases from J; bases unmatched to any gene: 12.

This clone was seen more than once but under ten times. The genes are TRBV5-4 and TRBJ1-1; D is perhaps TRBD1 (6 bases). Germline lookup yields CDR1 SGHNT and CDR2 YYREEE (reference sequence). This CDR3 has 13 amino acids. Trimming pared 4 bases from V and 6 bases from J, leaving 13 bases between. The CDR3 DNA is TGTGCCAGCAGCCCCAAGACAGGTGCTGAAGCTTTCTTT. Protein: CASSPKTGAEAFF.

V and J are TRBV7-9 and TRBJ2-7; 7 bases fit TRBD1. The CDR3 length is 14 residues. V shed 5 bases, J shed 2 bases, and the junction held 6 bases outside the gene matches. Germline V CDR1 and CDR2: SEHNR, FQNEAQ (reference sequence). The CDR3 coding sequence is TGTGCCAGCAGCACAGGGGCCGGGACCTACGAGCAGTACTTC. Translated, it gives CASSTGAGTYEQYF.

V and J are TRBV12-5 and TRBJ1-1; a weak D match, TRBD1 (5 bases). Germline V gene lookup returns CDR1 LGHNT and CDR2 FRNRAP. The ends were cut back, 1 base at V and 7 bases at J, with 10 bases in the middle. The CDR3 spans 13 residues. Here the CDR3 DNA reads TGTGCTAGTGGTTTGGGACAGACAGTTGAAGCTTTCTTT. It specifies CASGLGQTVEAFF.

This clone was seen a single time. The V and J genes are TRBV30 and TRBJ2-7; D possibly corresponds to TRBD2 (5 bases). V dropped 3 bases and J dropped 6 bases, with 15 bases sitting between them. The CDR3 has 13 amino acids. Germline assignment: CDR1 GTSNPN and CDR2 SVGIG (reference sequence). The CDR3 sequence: CAWSLDRSGEQYF. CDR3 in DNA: TGTGCCTGGAGCCTTGACCGGAGCGGCGAGCAGTACTTC.

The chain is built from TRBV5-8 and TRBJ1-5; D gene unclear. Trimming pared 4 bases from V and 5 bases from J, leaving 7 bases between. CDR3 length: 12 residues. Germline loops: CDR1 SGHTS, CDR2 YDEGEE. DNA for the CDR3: TGTGCCAGCAGCGTACAGTATCAGCCCCAGCATTTT. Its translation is CASSVQYQPQHF.

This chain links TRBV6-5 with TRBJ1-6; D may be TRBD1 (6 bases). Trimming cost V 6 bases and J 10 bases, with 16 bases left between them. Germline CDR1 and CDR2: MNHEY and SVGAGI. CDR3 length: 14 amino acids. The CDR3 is CASRGTGGVSPLHF. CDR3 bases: TGTGCCAGCAGAGGGACGGGGGGCGTATCACCCCTCCACTTT.

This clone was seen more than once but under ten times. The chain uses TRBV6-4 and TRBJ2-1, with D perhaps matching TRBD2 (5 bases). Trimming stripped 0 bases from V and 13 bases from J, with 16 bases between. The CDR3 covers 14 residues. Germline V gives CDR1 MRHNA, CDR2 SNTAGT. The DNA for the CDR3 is TGTGCCAGCAGTGACTCGCCGGACTCAGGACCACAGTTCTTC. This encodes CASSDSPDSGPQFF.

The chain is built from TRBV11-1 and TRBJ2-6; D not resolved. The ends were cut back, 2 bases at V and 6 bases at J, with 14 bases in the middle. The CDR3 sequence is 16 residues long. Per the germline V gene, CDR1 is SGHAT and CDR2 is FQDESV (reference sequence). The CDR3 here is CASSLNSPSAANVLTF. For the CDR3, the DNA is TGTGCCAGCAGCTTAAACAGTCCCTCGGCGGCCAACGTCCTGACTTTC.